The 6 T cell receptor beta chains given below trace back to one sample, sequenced in a study of T-cell reconstitution after alpha-beta-depleted transplantation in children. A TCRbeta library incorporating unique molecular identifiers was prepared. TCRdb used MiXCR to reprocess the PCR reads, holding one entry per CDR3 protein. The sample carries 450,000 to 600,000 distinct CDR3 sequences, approximately 10% recorded once. Here the sequenced sample was PBMCs, taken before TCRalphabeta/CD19-depleted stem cell transplant. These receptors originate from a child aged 2-9 years with inherited bone marrow failure, due to receive a stem cell transplant.

Points on this clonotype: A much larger clone lies a single base off, so this may be a read error. A read error is likely, as this CDR3 ends without the conserved phenylalanine or tryptophan. The J gene is TRBJ1-1, the V gene TRBV30; weak D call: TRBD1 (5 bases). Germline CDR1 and CDR2: GTSNPN and SVGIG (reference sequence). V lost 2 bases to trimming and J lost 2 bases, with 9 bases between them. The CDR3 totals 13 residues. CDR3 sequence reads: CAWSWQGNTEAFV. As DNA, the CDR3 is TGTGCCTGGAGTTGGCAGGGTAACACTGAAGCTTTCGTT.

This clonotype came up many times. The chain recombines TRBV5-1 with TRBJ2-7; D is perhaps TRBD1 or TRBD2 (5 bases each). This CDR3 has 12 residues. V lost 5 bases and J 3 bases, leaving 9 bases between the germline ends. Germline lookup yields CDR1 SGHRS and CDR2 YFSETQ. The CDR3 sequence: CASSRGFYEQYF. The CDR3 DNA sequence: TGCGCCAGCAGTCGGGGCTTCTACGAGCAGTACTTC.

This clonotype was detected only a few times. The CDR3 sequence: CSARDGTSYEQYF. In DNA, the CDR3 is TGCAGTGCTAGAGATGGGACTTCCTACGAGCAGTACTTC. The chain couples TRBV20-1 to TRBJ2-7, with D perhaps TRBD2 (6 bases). The CDR3 has 13 residues. Germline assignment: CDR1 DFQATT and CDR2 SNEGSKA (reference sequence). Trimming pared 0 bases from V and 1 base from J, leaving 7 bases between.

Only a few counts were recorded for this clonotype. This rearrangement joins TRBV20-1 to TRBJ1-6; TRBD1 might be the D (5 bases). Germline CDR1 DFQATT, CDR2 SNEGSKA (reference sequence). V was pared by 3 bases and J by 0 bases, with 15 bases between. The length of the CDR3 is 17 residues. The CDR3 loop is CSARGQVSSSYNSPLHF. As DNA, the CDR3 is TGCAGTGCTAGGGGGCAGGTGTCGAGCTCCTATAATTCACCCCTCCACTTT.

This clonotype has a count of ten or more. The chain carries TRBV6-2 or TRBV6-3 and TRBJ2-1; tentative D call: TRBD1 (6 bases). Germline assignment: CDR1 MNHEY and CDR2 SVGEGT. The CDR3 has 15 amino acids. V was pared by 4 bases and J by 0 bases, with 10 bases between. CDR3 amino acids: CASSFRGFSYNEQFF. Written as DNA, the CDR3 is TGTGCCAGCAGTTTTAGGGGGTTCTCCTACAATGAGCAGTTCTTC.

This clonotype showed up just a few times. The V call is TRBV20-1, the J call TRBJ1-5, with D possibly matching TRBD1 (6 bases). This CDR3 contains 14 residues. The ends were cut back, 4 bases at V and 7 bases at J, with 17 bases in the middle. Germline V CDR1 and CDR2: DFQATT, SNEGSKA (reference sequence). CDR3 amino acids: CSATRQASGQPQHF. The DNA of the CDR3 is TGCAGTGCTACAAGACAGGCCTCAGGGCAGCCCCAGCATTTT.